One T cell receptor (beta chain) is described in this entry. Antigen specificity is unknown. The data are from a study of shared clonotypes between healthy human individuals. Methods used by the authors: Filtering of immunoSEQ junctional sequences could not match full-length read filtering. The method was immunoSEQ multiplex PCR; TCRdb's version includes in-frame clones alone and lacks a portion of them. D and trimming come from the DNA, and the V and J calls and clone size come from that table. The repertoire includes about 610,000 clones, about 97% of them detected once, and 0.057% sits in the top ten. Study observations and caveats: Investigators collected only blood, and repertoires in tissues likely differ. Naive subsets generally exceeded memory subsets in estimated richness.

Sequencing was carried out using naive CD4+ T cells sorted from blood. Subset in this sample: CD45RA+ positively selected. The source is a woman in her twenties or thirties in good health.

In DNA form, the CDR3 reads TGTGCCAGCAGCTTAAAGGGTGTGCCGGGGAACACTGAAGCTTTCTTT. It specifies CASSLKGVPGNTEAFF. The chain has TRBV7-8 and TRBJ1-1; unclear D gene. The V gene's germline CDR1 is SGHVS and CDR2 FQNEAQ. The CDR3 runs to 16 residues. Trimming left V 2 bases short and J 1 base short, with 14 bases between. The full variable domain, rest sourced from reference TRBV7-8 and TRBJ1-1, is GAGVSQSPRYKVAKRGQDVALRCDPISGHVSLFWYQQALGQGPEFLTYFQNEAQLDKSGLPSDRFFAERPEGSVSTLKIQRTQQEDSAVYLCASSLKGVPGNTEAFFGQGTRLTVV.